One and the same sample provided the 27 T cell receptor beta chains below, sequenced in a study of T cell changes during pregnancy in multiple sclerosis. Some clones are missing from TCRdb's copy, which holds only in-frame ones; the method was immunoSEQ multiplex PCR. This table holds over 80,000 clones, 85% to 95% found once. The specimen was peripheral blood, collected in the third trimester of pregnancy. The receptor set was obtained from a female donor in good health, enrolled as a control in a pregnancy study.

The chain recombines TRBV6-5 with TRBJ2-2; D not resolved. Germline loops: CDR1 MNHEY, CDR2 SVGAGI. V lost 8 bases and J 7 bases, leaving 8 bases between the germline ends. CDR3 length: 11 residues. The CDR3 DNA is TGTGCCAGCTCTCGGAGCGGGGAGCTGTTTTTT. Translation: CASSRSGELFF.

This clone has more than one count but fewer than ten. The V and J genes are TRBV4-1 and TRBJ1-1, with D unresolved. CDR1 is MGHRA, CDR2 YSYEKL, per germline. The CDR3 consists of 14 residues. V was trimmed by 0 bases and J by 1 base, leaving 6 bases between them. CDR3 residues: CASSQDRENTEAFF. The CDR3 DNA follows: TGCGCCAGCAGCCAAGATCGAGAGAACACTGAAGCTTTCTTT.

The chain links TRBV18 to TRBJ1-1; D unclear. The CDR3 totals 15 residues. Trimming removed 3 bases at V and 9 bases at J, with 20 bases between. CDR1 KGHSH and CDR2 LQKENI come from the germline V gene. CDR3 bases: TGTGCCAGCTCACCTAATACCGGGAGCCCCCTCCAAGCTTTCTTT. Protein: CASSPNTGSPLQAFF.

The chain couples TRBV2 to TRBJ1-2, with 8 bases aligning to TRBD1. Germline CDR1 reads SNHLY; CDR2 reads FYNNEI. CDR3 length equals 12 residues. V lost 7 bases and J lost 8; bases outside the gene matches: 6. CDR3 residues: CASNQDRAGYTF. The CDR3 region has the DNA TGTGCCAGCAACCAGGACAGGGCGGGCTACACCTTC.

This sequence joins TRBV11-2 and TRBJ1-4; TRBD1 might be the D (6 bases). The V gene's germline CDR1 is SGHAT and CDR2 FQNNGV. This CDR3 is 14 amino acids long. Trimming pared 5 bases from V and 8 bases from J, leaving 15 bases between. The CDR3 here is CASSPGQSREKLFF. The CDR3 DNA is TGTGCCAGCAGCCCCGGACAGAGCAGAGAAAAACTGTTTTTT.

The CDR3 coding sequence is TGTGCCTGGAGTTCATCTGGGGCCAACGTCCTGACTTTC. Encoded protein: CAWSSSGANVLTF. This rearrangement joins TRBV30 to TRBJ2-6; D remains unclear. The germline gives CDR1 GTSNPN, CDR2 SVGIG (reference sequence). The germline V and J ends were trimmed by 2 bases and 1 base, with 3 bases remaining between them. The CDR3 totals 13 residues.

The J gene is TRBJ2-7, the V gene TRBV5-1; TRBD1 might be the D (6 bases). Germline V gene data show CDR1 as SGHRS and CDR2 as YFSETQ. The ends were cut back, 2 bases at V and 4 bases at J, with 16 bases in the middle. The CDR3 contains 15 residues. The CDR3 region has the DNA TGCGCCAGCAGCTTTACGGGGACAAGGGTTTACGAGCAGTACTTC. Translation: CASSFTGTRVYEQYF. Based on the CDR3 plus reference TRBV5-1 and TRBJ2-7, the full variable domain is KAGVTQTPRYLIKTRGQQVTLSCSPISGHRSVSWYQQTPGQGLQFLFEYFSETQRNKGNFPGRFSGRQFSNSRSEMNVSTLELGDSALYLCASSFTGTRVYEQYFGPGTRLTVT.

This chain links TRBV5-5 with TRBJ2-1, with 11 bases aligning to TRBD2. V was pared by 0 bases and J by 9 bases, with 5 bases of the junction left unmatched. This CDR3 spans 15 amino acids. Germline CDR1 reads SGHKS; CDR2 reads YYEKEE (reference sequence). As DNA, the CDR3 is TGTGCCAGCAGCTTGGCCATACTAGCGGGAGTTGAGCAGTTCTTC. Its translation is CASSLAILAGVEQFF.

This clone was recorded once. This chain uses TRBV29-1 with TRBJ2-7; D possibly corresponds to TRBD2 (6 bases). CDR1 and CDR2 (germline): SQVTM, ANQGSEA. The CDR3 consists of 13 residues. Between the trimmed V and J ends, which lost 7 bases and 3 bases, there was a span of 16 bases. The CDR3, as DNA: TGCAGCGCCACGACCGGGGAGGTCTACGAGCAGTACTTC. It codes for CSATTGEVYEQYF.

This sequence joins TRBV28 and TRBJ2-1; perhaps TRBD1 as D (9 bases). Trimming removed 7 bases at V and 8 bases at J, with 21 bases between. Germline V lookup: CDR1 MDHEN, CDR2 SYDVKM. CDR3 length: 15 amino acids. The CDR3 DNA sequence: TGTGCCAGCAACCGGGGGGGACAGGGTATGGATGAGCAGTTCTTC. Translation gives CASNRGGQGMDEQFF.

The chain recombines TRBV5-1 with TRBJ2-3, with D tentatively TRBD1 (6 bases). With 3 bases removed from V and 5 bases from J, the gap between germline ends came to 13 bases. The CDR3 length is 14 residues. CDR1 is SGHRS and CDR2 is YFSETQ in the germline V gene. CDR3 DNA sequence: TGCGCCAGCAGCTCGTCCTGGGGGCTAGATACGCAGTATTTT. It yields the protein CASSSSWGLDTQYF.

The chain has TRBV20-1 and TRBJ1-2; D uncertain. This CDR3 has 10 amino acids. Germline loops: CDR1 DFQATT, CDR2 SNEGSKA (reference sequence). V gave up 5 bases and J gave up 5 bases, with 6 bases separating them. The CDR3 DNA reads as TGCAGTGCTCACACATATGGCTACACCTTC. It translates to CSAHTYGYTF.

The V gene is TRBV28, the J gene TRBJ2-7; TRBD1 aligns across 7 bases. Germline V gene lookup returns CDR1 MDHEN and CDR2 SYDVKM. The junction had 7 bases not matched to a gene; V was cut back by 6 bases and J by 2 bases. CDR3 length: 14 residues. CDR3 sequence (DNA): TGTGCCAGCAGCTATGGGGACAGCGCCTACGAGCAGTACTTC. This codes for CASSYGDSAYEQYF.

In the case of this clone: The junction departs from the called germline gene at one end, perhaps through a read error. The rearrangement links TRBV7-8 to TRBJ1-4; D may be TRBD1 (6 bases). Germline loops: CDR1 SGHVS, CDR2 FQNEAQ. CDR3 length: 18 residues. This CDR3 is CASGLGPTTRGINEKLFF. The CDR3 nucleotides are TGTGCCAGCGGCTTAGGCCCGACCACGAGGGGGATTAATGAAAAACTGTTTTTT.

The chain combines TRBV18 with TRBJ1-2; no reliable D call. V was clipped by 3 bases and J by 3 bases, with 5 bases between them. The germline V gene encodes CDR1 KGHSH and CDR2 LQKENI. The CDR3 covers 12 residues. In nucleotides, the CDR3 is TGTGCCAGCTCACCCTCGGACTATGGCTACACCTTC. Protein sequence: CASSPSDYGYTF.

The chain uses TRBV6-1 and TRBJ2-2, with unresolved D. Germline CDR1 and CDR2: MNHNS and SASEGT. This CDR3 is built from 13 residues. Trimming pared 5 bases from V and 5 bases from J, leaving 9 bases between. CDR3 DNA: TGTGCCAGCAGTCGAACGGTAACCGGGGAGCTGTTTTTT. Translation: CASSRTVTGELFF.

Concerning this clone: Its ends do not fully match the called genes, so a read error is possible. The genes are TRBV7-7 and TRBJ1-1; the match to TRBD1 covers 7 bases. The CDR3 spans 20 residues. Per the germline V gene, CDR1 is SSHAT and CDR2 is FNYEAQ (reference sequence). The CDR3 protein is CASSLVSVTTGQERNPEAFF. The CDR3 nucleotides read TGTGCTAGCAGCTTAGTATCCGTCACTACAGGACAGGAACGGAATCCTGAAGCTTTCTTT.

The J gene is TRBJ2-7, the V gene TRBV5-1; maybe TRBD1 (6 bases). V lost 0 bases and J lost 1, with 20 bases in between. The CDR3 has 18 amino acids. Per germline, CDR1 SGHRS and CDR2 YFSETQ. The CDR3 sequence is CASSLGPQNRVGSYEQYF. The CDR3 DNA reads TGCGCCAGCAGCTTGGGGCCGCAGAACAGGGTGGGTTCCTACGAGCAGTACTTC.

The DNA of the CDR3 is TGCGCCAGCAGCCAGTTGACTAGCGGGACTACCAGCTCCTACGAGCAGTACTTC. Its protein is CASSQLTSGTTSSYEQYF. The chain joins TRBV4-1 to TRBJ2-7, with 11 bases that match TRBD2. In germline, CDR1 is MGHRA, CDR2 YSYEKL. The V gene end was trimmed by 3 bases and the J gene end by 0 bases; junction bases not matched to a gene: 10. This CDR3 spans 18 amino acids.

The genes are TRBV6-5 and TRBJ1-5, with TRBD1 matching 9 bases. Germline V gene data show CDR1 as MNHEY and CDR2 as SVGAGI. Trimming at V came to 6 bases and at J to 5 bases, leaving 5 bases not matched to a gene. CDR3 length equals 14 residues. The CDR3 loop is CASSPGQGYQPQHF. In DNA form, the CDR3 reads TGTGCCAGCAGCCCGGGACAGGGCTATCAGCCCCAGCATTTT.

A word on this clone: Other nucleotide sequences in the sample specify the same CDR3. The V call is TRBV28, the J call TRBJ2-3; D is unclear. CDR1 and CDR2 (germline): MDHEN, SYDVKM. CDR3 length: 12 amino acids. With 5 bases removed from V and 0 bases from J, the gap between germline ends came to 3 bases. The CDR3 reads CASSLSTDTQYF. CDR3 nucleotides: TGTGCCAGCAGTCTGAGCACAGATACGCAGTATTTT.

The J gene is TRBJ1-2, the V gene TRBV28; no reliable D call. The ends were cut back, 2 bases at V and 11 bases at J, with 18 bases in the middle. CDR1 and CDR2 from the germline V gene are MDHEN and SYDVKM. This CDR3 spans 14 amino acids. Here the CDR3 reads CASSLPLFPMRYTF. The CDR3, as DNA: TGTGCCAGCAGTTTACCGCTGTTCCCAATGCGGTACACCTTC.

The chain has TRBV9 and TRBJ2-2; 10 nucleotides match TRBD2. Trimming removed 4 bases from V and 2 bases from J; junction bases left unmatched: 5. The germline CDR1 and CDR2 sequences are SGDLS and YYNGEE. This CDR3 spans 16 amino acids. The CDR3 coding sequence is TGTGCCAGCAGCACCGCTAGCGGGAGCAACACCGGGGAGCTGTTTTTT. Protein sequence: CASSTASGSNTGELFF.

The chain links TRBV2 to TRBJ2-6, with D possibly matching TRBD1 (5 bases). The CDR3 consists of 15 residues. Trimming took off 6 bases at V and 0 bases at J, with 9 bases between the two ends. Germline V gives CDR1 SNHLY, CDR2 FYNNEI. CDR3 region: CASSGQISGANVLTF. The CDR3 DNA is TGTGCCAGCAGCGGACAAATCTCTGGGGCCAACGTCCTGACTTTC.

This chain uses TRBV7-9 with TRBJ2-7, with 11 bases that match TRBD1. The germline V gene has CDR1 SEHNR and CDR2 FQNEAQ (reference sequence). This CDR3 spans 16 amino acids. Losses at the gene ends were 4 bases for V and 3 bases for J; bases not matched to a gene: 8. This CDR3 is CASSSLDRGPFYEQYF. CDR3 DNA sequence: TGTGCCAGCAGCTCGCTGGACAGGGGGCCTTTCTACGAGCAGTACTTC.

The DNA for the CDR3 is TGTGCCAGCAGCTGGGGACTACCCTACGAGCAGTACTTC. It translates to CASSWGLPYEQYF. The chain carries TRBV5-4 and TRBJ2-7, with TRBD2 identical over 7 bases. The germline gives CDR1 SGHNT, CDR2 YYREEE (reference sequence). V was pared by 3 bases and J by 2 bases, with 2 bases of the junction left unmatched. The CDR3 covers 13 residues.

This chain links TRBV10-3 with TRBJ1-1, with 8 bases lining up with TRBD1. This CDR3 contains 14 residues. V lost 10 bases and J lost 7; bases outside the gene matches: 14. Germline CDR1 is ENHRY and CDR2 is SYGVKD. The CDR3 bases are TGTGCCACTGCAAATCAGGACAGGGTATATGAAGCTTTCTTT. Residues: CATANQDRVYEAFF.